The TCR beta chain under discussion was sequenced for a study of regulatory T cells in long-lasting Graves disease. Study conclusions and caveats: What was studied was peripheral blood only, and not thyroid tissue. Among samples with persistent disease, TRBV28, TRBJ1-2 and TRBJ2-5 were favored.

Germline-derived CDR1 and CDR2 are LNHDA and SQIVND (reference sequence). The length of the CDR3 is 16 residues. Losses at the gene ends were 1 base for V and 5 bases for J; bases not matched to a gene: 8. CDR3 regions were amplified by Arm-PCR using iRepertoire HTBI primers to build TCR beta libraries. From the multiplex PCR reads, TCRdb called clonotypes with MiXCR, one entry per CDR3 protein. The table lists about 420,000 distinct CDR3 sequences, less than 25% of them singletons. Time point in this sample: persistent/refractory GD, antithyroid drugs over 5 years with positive TRAb. Scientists built the TCR library using RNA that was extracted from PBMCs. This clonotype was picked up a small number of times. Its target is not known.

The sample consisted of peripheral blood mononuclear cells (PBMCs), taken when the disease was refractory, from a patient treated with antithyroid drugs. This receptor was identified in a female donor with Graves disease. The chain is built from TRBV19 and TRBJ2-4; TRBD2 matches 7 bases. The CDR3 DNA is TGTGCCAGTAGTATAGGCAGGGCTAGCGGCGAAAACATTCAGTACTTC. This codes for CASSIGRASGENIQYF.